The entry below describes one T cell receptor (beta chain). The antigen this receptor binds is unknown. Qualities for individual bases were not recorded, and no much larger clone is one base off. The data were taken from a study of follicular helper T cells after annual influenza vaccination (dated by TCRdb to about 2017). A note on the overall study: After each seasonal influenza vaccination, blood samples were collected on days 0, 7 and 28. Six subjects had multi-year samples: four covered two vaccination seasons and two covered three seasons. To study recall of cTfh clones, some subjects were followed through successive annual vaccinations in the 2013-2014, 2014-2015 and 2015-2016 seasons. The 2013-2014 samples were cryopreserved, while the 2015 samples were processed right after collection. One week after vaccination, a second recruited cohort of approximately 11 subjects (Table S1) displayed a similar ICOS+CD38+ cTfh response.

The sample's time point, from its label and the paper: 2014-2015 season, 7 days after vaccination. Adults received seasonal inactivated influenza vaccine (Fluvarix), and TCRB sequencing tracked sorted blood CD4 subsets before and after vaccination. To be eligible, subjects had to live in the community and must not have received influenza vaccine in the previous 6 months. Exclusions included influenza vaccine contraindications, substance abuse, HIV/AIDS, active malignancy, immunomodulatory medication and active illness such as respiratory infection. Between roughly 35 and 100 mL of blood was sampled per time point. Circulating Tfh were defined as non-naive CD4+CXCR5+PD-1+ cells and sorted into ICOS+CD38+ and ICOS-CD38- fractions. Ficoll-Paque PLUS or SepMate separation was used to isolate PBMC. Before DNA was extracted, the cell subsets were sorted from PBMC using a BD FACS Aria. Library preparation used the immunoSEQ multiplex PCR assay. Adaptive Biotechnologies handled the TCRB amplification, library preparation, sequencing and preliminary bioinformatics at Survey level resolution. TCRB sequencing used multiplex PCR amplification of genomic DNA from sorted cTfh populations. Concerning the study's data processing: Clonality was calculated in R as 1 minus normalized Shannon entropy, and the Gini index was calculated with the R package ineq. Overlap score was the summed counts of shared sequences divided by total counts of all sequences in both compared samples. Fisher's exact test, with an assumed theoretical repertoire of 10^7 TCRB sequences, was used to assess the significance of shared clonotypes. Imported from immuneACCESS, the table was reduced by TCRdb to in-frame sequences with V and J called. These copies leave out some clones; in studies compared against another copy, an unresolved V gene accounts for under half, and the cause of the remainder is not known. V and J calls plus clone size are reproduced from that table; the DNA served to infer D and trimming. For this sample there are 15,000 or so clones; 84% appear just once. The ten largest clones represent about 1.3% of the sample.

Overall study results and their limits: ICOS+CD38+ cTfh clonality correlated with the frequency of that population, and its change correlated with the change in circulating plasmablast frequency. Day 7 ICOS+CD38+ clones were most often found later in ICOS-CD38- cTfh, suggesting that subset may serve as a memory reservoir. With successive annual vaccinations, a recurrent oligoclonal ICOS+CD38+ cTfh response was recalled, and this response contained tetramer and AIM influenza-specific clonotypes. Productive TCRB sequences were recovered from only about 8.5-22% of analyzed cells, so rare clonotypes could not be sampled.

From a lookup of the germline V gene, CDR1 and CDR2 are MNHNS and SASEGT. The V end loses 0 bases and the J end loses 9 bases, and a stretch of 12 bases separates them. Its CDR3 holds 14 amino acids, cysteine through phenylalanine. Only CDR3 DNA is held: 42 bases, read in frame from base 1. The sequences come from CXCR5+ CD38- circulating T follicular helper cells from blood, collected 7 days after influenza vaccination. The cell subset or site label of this sample denotes: circulating Tfh, non-naive CD4+CXCR5+PD-1+ (ICOS+CD38+ or ICOS-CD38-). The sequence was obtained from an adult who received the influenza vaccine. The rearranged chain carries TRBV6-1 and TRBJ2-1; TRBD1 might be the D gene, on 5 matching bases. CDR3 sequence: CASSEALREGEQFF. Here is the DNA: TGTGCCAGCAGTGAAGCGCTCAGGGAAGGTGAGCAGTTCTTC.